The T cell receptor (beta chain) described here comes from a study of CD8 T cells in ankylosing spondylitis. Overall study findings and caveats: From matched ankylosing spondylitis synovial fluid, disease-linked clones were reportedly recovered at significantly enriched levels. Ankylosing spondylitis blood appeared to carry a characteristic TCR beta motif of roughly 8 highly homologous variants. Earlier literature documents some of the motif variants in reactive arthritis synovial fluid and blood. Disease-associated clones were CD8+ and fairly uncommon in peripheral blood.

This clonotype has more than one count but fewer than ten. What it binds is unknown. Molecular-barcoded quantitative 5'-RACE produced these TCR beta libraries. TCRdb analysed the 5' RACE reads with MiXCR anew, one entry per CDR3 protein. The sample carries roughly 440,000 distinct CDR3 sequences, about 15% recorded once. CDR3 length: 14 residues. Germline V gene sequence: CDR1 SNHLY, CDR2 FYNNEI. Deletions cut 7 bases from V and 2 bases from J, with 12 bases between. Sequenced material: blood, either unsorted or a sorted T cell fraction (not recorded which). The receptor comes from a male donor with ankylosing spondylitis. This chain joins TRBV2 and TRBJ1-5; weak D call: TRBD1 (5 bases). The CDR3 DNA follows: TGTGCCAGCAATGGAGGGACGGGCAATCAGCCCCAGCATTTT. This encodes CASNGGTGNQPQHF.